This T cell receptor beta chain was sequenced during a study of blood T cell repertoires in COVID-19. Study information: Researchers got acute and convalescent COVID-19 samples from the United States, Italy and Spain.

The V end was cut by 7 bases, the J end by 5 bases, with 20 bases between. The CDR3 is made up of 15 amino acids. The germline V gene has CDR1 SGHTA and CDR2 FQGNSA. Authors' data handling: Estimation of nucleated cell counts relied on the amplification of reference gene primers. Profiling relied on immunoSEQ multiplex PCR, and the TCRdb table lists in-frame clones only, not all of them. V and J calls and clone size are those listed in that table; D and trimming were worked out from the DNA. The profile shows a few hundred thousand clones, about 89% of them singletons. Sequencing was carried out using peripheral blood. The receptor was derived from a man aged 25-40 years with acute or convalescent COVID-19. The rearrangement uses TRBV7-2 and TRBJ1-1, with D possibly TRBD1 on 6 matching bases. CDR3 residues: CASIRSRGANTEAFF. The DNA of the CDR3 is TGTGCCAGCATACGATCCCGGGGGGCGAATACTGAAGCTTTCTTT. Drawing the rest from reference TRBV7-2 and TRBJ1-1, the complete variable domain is GAGVSQSPSNKVTEKGKDVELRCDPISGHTALYWYRQSLGQGLEFLIYFQGNSAPDKSGLPSDRFSAERTGGSVSTLTIQRTQQEDSAVYLCASIRSRGANTEAFFGQGTRLTVV.